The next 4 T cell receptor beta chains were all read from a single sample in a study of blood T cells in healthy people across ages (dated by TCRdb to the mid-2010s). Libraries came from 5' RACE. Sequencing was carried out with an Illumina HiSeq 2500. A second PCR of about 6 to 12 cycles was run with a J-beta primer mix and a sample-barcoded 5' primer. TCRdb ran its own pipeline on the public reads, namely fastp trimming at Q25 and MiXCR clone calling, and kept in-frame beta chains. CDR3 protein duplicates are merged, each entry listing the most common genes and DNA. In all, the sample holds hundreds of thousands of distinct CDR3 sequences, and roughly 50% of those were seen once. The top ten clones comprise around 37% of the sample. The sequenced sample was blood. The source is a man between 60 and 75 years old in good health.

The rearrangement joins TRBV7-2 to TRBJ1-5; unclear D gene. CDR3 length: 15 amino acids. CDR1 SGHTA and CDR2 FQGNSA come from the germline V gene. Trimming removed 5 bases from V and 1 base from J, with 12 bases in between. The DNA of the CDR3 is TGTGCCAGCAGCCCCGACGGACGGAGCAATCAGCCCCAGCATTTT. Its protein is CASSPDGRSNQPQHF.

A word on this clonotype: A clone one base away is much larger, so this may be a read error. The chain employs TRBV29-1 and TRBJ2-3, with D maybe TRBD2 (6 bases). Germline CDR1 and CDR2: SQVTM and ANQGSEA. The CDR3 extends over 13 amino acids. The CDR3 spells CCVGTLNTDTQYF. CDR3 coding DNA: TGCTGCGTGGGGACTCTGAACACAGATACGCAGTATTTT.

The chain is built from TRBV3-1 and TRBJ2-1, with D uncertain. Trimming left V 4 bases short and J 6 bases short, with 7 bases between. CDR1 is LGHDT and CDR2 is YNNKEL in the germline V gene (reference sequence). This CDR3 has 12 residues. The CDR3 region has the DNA TGTGCCAGCAGCCCCGGGCCCAATGAGCAGTTCTTC. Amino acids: CASSPGPNEQFF.

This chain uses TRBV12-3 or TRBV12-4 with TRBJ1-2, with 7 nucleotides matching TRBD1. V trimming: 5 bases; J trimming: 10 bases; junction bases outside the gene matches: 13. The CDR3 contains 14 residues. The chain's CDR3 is CASSVNGGRGLYTF. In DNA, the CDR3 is TGTGCCAGCAGTGTAAATGGGGGAAGGGGGCTCTACACCTTC.